This T cell receptor beta chain was recorded in a study of T cell changes during pregnancy in multiple sclerosis. The CDR3 has 18 amino acids. The trim removed 2 bases at V and 4 bases at J, leaving 12 bases unmatched. Germline values: CDR1 LGHNA, CDR2 YNFKEQ. TCRdb's table, derived via immunoSEQ multiplex PCR, lists solely in-frame clones and lacks some. The sample has some 39,000 clones; about 89% are singletons. V and J are TRBV4-2 and TRBJ2-3; 10 bases line up with TRBD2. The source was CD4+ T cells from peripheral blood mononuclear cells, collected in the third trimester of pregnancy. The TCR was taken from a female donor in good health, enrolled as a control in a pregnancy study. In DNA, the CDR3 is TGTGCCAGCAGCCAATCAAATCATAGCGGGGGGCCAGCAGATACGCAGTATTTT. Its translation is CASSQSNHSGGPADTQYF.